This TCR beta chain was profiled in a study of radiotherapy plus CTLA-4 blockade in lung cancer. Study details: Disease control reached approximately 29%, with objective responses in approximately 17%.

This table comes from immunoSEQ multiplex PCR, and its TCRdb copy is limited to in-frame clones, with some not included. The sample holds around 70,000 clones, under 85% seen once. Ipilimumab-mediated CTLA-4 blockade plus focal radiation was given to patients having chemo-refractory metastatic non-small-cell lung cancer. Findings and caveats of the study: In blood, tumor-derived TCR clones expanded after radiotherapy plus ipilimumab.

Remarks on this clone: Its specificity is not known.

The CDR3 covers 17 residues. From germline, CDR1 is MNHEY and CDR2 SMNVEV (reference sequence). J gave up 6 bases and V 4 bases, and 16 bases lay outside the gene matches. The TCR was taken from a human donor with non-small cell lung cancer who had a partial response to radiotherapy plus ipilimumab. The sample was peripheral blood, taken from a patient treated with radiotherapy plus ipilimumab. The chain combines TRBV27 with TRBJ2-7; 9 bases map to TRBD1. CDR3 residues: CASSSGTGWVGEIEQYF. CDR3 nucleotides: TGTGCCAGCAGTTCCGGGACAGGGTGGGTCGGGGAAATCGAGCAGTACTTC.